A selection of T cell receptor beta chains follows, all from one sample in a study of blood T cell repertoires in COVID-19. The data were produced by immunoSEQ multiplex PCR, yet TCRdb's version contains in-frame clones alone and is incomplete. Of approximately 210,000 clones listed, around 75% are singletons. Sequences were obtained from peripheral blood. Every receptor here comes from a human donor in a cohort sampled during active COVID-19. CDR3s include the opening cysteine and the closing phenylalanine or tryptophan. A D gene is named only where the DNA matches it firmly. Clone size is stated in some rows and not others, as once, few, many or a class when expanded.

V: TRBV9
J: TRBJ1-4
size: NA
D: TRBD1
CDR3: CASSAQGATNEKLFF
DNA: TGTGCCAGCAGCGCTCAGGGGGCAACTAATGAAAAACTGTTTTTT

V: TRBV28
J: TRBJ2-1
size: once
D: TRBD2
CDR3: CASSLVVSGRANEQFF
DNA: TGTGCCAGCAGTTTAGTCGTTAGCGGGAGGGCCAATGAGCAGTTCTTC

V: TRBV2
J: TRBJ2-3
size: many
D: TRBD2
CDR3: CASTSSRLAGGQGITDTQYF
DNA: TGTGCCAGCACCTCAAGTAGACTAGCGGGAGGTCAGGGTATAACAGATACGCAGTATTTT

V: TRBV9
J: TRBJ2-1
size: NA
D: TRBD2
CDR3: CASSPWTSGSPYNEQFF
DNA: TGTGCCAGCAGCCCATGGACTAGCGGGAGCCCTTACAATGAGCAGTTCTTC

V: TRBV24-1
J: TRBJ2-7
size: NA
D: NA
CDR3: CATSDRDSSYEQYF
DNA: TGTGCCACCAGTGACCGAGACAGCTCCTACGAGCAGTACTTC

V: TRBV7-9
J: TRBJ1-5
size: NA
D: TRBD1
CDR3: CASSIGQGREPQHF
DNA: TGTGCCAGCAGCATCGGACAGGGGAGGGAGCCCCAGCATTTT

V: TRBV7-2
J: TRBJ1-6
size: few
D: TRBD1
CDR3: CASSLAHRGLRSPLHF
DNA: TGTGCCAGCAGCTTAGCACACAGGGGGCTACGTTCACCCCTCCACTTT

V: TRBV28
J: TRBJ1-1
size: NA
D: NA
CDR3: CASSLRSGRAEAFF
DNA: TGTGCCAGCAGTTTAAGGTCAGGGAGGGCTGAAGCTTTCTTT

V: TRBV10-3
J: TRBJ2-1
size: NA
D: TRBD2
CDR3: CAISLTSGSNNEQFF
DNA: TGTGCCATCAGTTTGACTAGCGGGAGCAACAATGAGCAGTTCTTC

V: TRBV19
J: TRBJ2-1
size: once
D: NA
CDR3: CASSLQVGLYNEQFF
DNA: TGTGCCAGTAGCCTACAGGTGGGGTTATACAATGAGCAGTTCTTC

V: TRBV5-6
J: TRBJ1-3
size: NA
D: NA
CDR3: CASSLVGGAPGNTIYF
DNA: TGTGCCAGCAGCTTGGTCGGGGGGGCACCTGGAAACACCATATATTTT

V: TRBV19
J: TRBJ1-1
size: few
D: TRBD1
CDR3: CASSIDAGTGVEAFF
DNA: TGTGCCAGTAGTATTGACGCCGGGACAGGGGTTGAAGCTTTCTTT

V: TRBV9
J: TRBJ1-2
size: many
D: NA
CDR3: CASSAGNNYGYTF
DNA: TGTGCCAGCAGTGCAGGGAATAACTATGGCTACACCTTC

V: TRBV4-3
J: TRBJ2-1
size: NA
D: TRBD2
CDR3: CASSQGAGRAEQFF
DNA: TGCGCCAGCAGCCAAGGAGCAGGGAGGGCTGAGCAGTTCTTC

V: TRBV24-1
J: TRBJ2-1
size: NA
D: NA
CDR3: CATSLSALNEQFF
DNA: TGTGCCACCAGTTTGAGTGCCCTTAATGAGCAGTTCTTC

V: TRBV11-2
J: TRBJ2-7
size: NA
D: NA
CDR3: CASSFRVAYEQYF
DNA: TGTGCCAGCAGCTTCAGGGTCGCCTACGAGCAGTACTTC

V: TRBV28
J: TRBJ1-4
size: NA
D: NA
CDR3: CASSFKGSGEKLFF
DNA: TGTGCCAGCAGTTTTAAGGGGTCGGGTGAAAAACTGTTTTTT

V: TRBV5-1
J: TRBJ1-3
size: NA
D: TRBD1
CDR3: CASSLDRTGLYF
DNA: TGCGCCAGCAGCTTGGATCGGACAGGGTTATATTTT

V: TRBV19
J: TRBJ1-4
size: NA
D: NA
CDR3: CASSIAQVGEKLFF
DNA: TGTGCCAGTAGTATTGCCCAGGTTGGTGAAAAACTGTTTTTT

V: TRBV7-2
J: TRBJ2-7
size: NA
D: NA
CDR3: CASSPRLVRYEQYF
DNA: TGTGCCAGCAGCCCACGACTAGTTAGGTACGAGCAGTACTTC

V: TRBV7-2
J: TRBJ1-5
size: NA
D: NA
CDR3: CASSLGPGIGPQHF
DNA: TGTGCCAGCAGCTTAGGTCCGGGGATCGGGCCCCAGCATTTT

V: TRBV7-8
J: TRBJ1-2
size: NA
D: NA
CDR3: CASSLGTVFYGYTF
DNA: TGTGCCAGCAGCTTAGGGACAGTTTTCTATGGCTACACCTTC

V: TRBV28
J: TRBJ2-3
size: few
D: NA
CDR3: CASSPTGGGADTQYF
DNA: TGTGCCAGCAGCCCGACCGGCGGAGGAGCAGATACGCAGTATTTT

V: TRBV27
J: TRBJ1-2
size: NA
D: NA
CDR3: CASSDPAGGRPFYGYTF
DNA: TGTGCCAGCAGCGATCCCGCGGGGGGGAGGCCTTTCTATGGCTACACCTTC

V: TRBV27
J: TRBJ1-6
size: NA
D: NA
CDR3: CASSGGKGSYNSPLHF
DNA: TGTGCCAGCAGTGGGGGGAAAGGGTCCTATAATTCACCCCTCCACTTT

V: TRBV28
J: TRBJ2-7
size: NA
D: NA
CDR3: CASSLPGTYEQYF
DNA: TGTGCCAGCAGTTTACCGGGTACCTACGAGCAGTACTTC

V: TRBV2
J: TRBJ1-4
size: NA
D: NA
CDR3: CASKQGANEKLFF
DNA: TGTGCCAGCAAACAGGGAGCTAATGAAAAACTGTTTTTT

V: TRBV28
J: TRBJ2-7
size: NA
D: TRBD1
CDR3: CAILTGGSEQYF
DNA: TGTGCCATCTTAACAGGGGGCTCCGAGCAGTACTTC

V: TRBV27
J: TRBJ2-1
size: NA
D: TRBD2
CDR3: CASRSGRASYNEQFF
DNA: TGTGCCAGCAGGAGCGGGAGGGCCTCCTACAATGAGCAGTTCTTC